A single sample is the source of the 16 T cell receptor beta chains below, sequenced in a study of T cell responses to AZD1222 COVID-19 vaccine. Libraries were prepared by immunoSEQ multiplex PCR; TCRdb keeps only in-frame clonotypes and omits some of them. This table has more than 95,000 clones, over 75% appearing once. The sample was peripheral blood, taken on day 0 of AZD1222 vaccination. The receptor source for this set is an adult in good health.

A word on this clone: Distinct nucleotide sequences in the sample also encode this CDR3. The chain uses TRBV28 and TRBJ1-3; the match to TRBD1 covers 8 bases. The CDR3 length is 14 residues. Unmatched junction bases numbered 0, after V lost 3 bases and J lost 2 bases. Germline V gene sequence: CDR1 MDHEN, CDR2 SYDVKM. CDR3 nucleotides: TGTGCCAGCAGTTTGGACAGGGCTGGAAACACCATATATTTT. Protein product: CASSLDRAGNTIYF.

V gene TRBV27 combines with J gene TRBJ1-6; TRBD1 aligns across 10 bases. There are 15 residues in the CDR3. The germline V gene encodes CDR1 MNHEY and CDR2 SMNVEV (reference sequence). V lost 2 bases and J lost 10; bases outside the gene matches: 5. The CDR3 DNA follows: TGTGCCAGCAGTTTAGGGACAGGGGCAGGGTCACCCCTCCACTTT. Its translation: CASSLGTGAGSPLHF.

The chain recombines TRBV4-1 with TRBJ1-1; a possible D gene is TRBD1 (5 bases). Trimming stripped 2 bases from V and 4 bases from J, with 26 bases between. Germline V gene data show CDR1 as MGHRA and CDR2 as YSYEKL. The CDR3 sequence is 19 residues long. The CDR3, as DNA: TGCGCCAGCAGCCAATATCCCCCGGGACCCCCACCAGCAGGCACTGAAGCTTTCTTT. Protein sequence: CASSQYPPGPPPAGTEAFF.

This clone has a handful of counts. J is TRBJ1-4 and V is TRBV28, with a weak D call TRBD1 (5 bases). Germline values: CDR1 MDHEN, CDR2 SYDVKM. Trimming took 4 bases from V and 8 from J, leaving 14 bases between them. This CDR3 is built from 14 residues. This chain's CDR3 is CASSSGTEKEKLFF. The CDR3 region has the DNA TGTGCCAGCAGTTCCGGGACGGAGAAGGAAAAACTGTTTTTT.

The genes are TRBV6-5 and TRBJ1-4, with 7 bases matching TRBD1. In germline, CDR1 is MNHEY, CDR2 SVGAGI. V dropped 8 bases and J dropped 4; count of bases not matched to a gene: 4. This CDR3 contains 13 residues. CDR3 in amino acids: CASSDRSNEKLFF. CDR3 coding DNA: TGTGCCAGCTCGGACAGGAGTAATGAAAAACTGTTTTTT.

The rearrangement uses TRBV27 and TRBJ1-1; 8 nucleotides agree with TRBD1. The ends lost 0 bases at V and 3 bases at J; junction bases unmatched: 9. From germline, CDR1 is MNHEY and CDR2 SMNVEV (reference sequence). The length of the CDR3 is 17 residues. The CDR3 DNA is TGTGCCAGCAGTTTATCGGGGGCCGGACAGGGATACACTGAAGCTTTCTTT. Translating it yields CASSLSGAGQGYTEAFF.

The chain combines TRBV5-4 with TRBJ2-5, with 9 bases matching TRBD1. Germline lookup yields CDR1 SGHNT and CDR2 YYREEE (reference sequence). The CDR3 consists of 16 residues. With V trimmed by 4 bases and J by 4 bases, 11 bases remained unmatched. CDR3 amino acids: CASSRKQGAYGETQYF. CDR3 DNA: TGTGCCAGCAGCCGCAAACAGGGGGCGTATGGAGAGACCCAGTACTTC.

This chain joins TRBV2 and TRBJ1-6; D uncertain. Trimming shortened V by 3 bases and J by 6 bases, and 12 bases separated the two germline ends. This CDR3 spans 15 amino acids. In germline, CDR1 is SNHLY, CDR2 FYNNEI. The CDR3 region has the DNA TGTGCCAGCAGTGAGCTTGGACTAAGTAATTCACCCCTCCACTTT. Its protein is CASSELGLSNSPLHF.

The CDR3 nucleotides are TGTGCCAGCAGCTTACGGGGGGGCTCGGGAGATACGCAGTATTTT. Protein: CASSLRGGSGDTQYF. V is TRBV7-6 and J is TRBJ2-3, with 8 nucleotides matching TRBD2. CDR3 length: 15 residues. Germline V gene data show CDR1 as SGHVS and CDR2 as FNYEAQ. The V and J ends lost 2 bases and 5 bases, in that order; junction bases with no gene match: 6.

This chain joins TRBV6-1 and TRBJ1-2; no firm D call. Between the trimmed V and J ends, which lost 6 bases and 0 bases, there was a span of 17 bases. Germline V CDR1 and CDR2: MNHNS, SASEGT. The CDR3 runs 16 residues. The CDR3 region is CASSEQFDTTNYGYTF. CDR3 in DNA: TGTGCCAGCAGCGAACAATTCGACACGACTAACTATGGCTACACCTTC.

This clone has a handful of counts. The CDR3 DNA follows: TGCGCCAGCAGCCAAGGACAGAACACTGAAGCTTTCTTT. Its protein is CASSQGQNTEAFF. This rearrangement joins TRBV4-3 to TRBJ1-1; no definite D call. This CDR3 region has 13 residues. The germline gives CDR1 LGHNA, CDR2 YSLEER. V dropped 1 base and J dropped 1 base, with 4 bases sitting between them.

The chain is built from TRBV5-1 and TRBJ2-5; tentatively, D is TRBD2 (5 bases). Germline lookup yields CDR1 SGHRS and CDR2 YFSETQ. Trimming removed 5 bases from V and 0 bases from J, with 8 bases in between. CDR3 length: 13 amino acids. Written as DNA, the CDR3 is TGCGCCAGCAGGTTCGGGGACCAAGAGACCCAGTACTTC. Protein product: CASRFGDQETQYF.

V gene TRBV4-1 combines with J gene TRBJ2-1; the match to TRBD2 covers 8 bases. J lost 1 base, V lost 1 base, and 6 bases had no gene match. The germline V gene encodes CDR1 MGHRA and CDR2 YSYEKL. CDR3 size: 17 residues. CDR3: CASSQAGVAGSYNEQFF. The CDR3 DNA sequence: TGCGCCAGCAGCCAAGCGGGGGTAGCGGGATCCTACAATGAGCAGTTCTTC.

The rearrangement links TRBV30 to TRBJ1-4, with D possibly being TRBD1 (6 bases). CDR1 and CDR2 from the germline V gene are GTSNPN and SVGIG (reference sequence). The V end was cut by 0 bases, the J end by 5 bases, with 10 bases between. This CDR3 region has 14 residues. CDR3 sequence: CAWSVLQGNEKLFF. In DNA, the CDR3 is TGTGCCTGGAGTGTACTACAGGGAAATGAAAAACTGTTTTTT.

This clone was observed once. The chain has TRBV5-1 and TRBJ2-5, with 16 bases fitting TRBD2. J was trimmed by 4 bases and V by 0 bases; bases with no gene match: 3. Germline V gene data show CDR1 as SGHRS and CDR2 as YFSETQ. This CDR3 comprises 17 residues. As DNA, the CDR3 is TGCGCCAGCAGCTTGGCGGGACTAGCGGGAGGGCGAGAGACCCAGTACTTC. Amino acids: CASSLAGLAGGRETQYF.

The CDR3 DNA reads TGTGCCAGCAGCCAAGGGGCCCAGGGAACAGATACGCAGTATTTT. It specifies CASSQGAQGTDTQYF. This chain joins TRBV3-1 (or the pseudogene TRBV3-2) and TRBJ2-3; D might be TRBD1 (5 bases). Trimming left V 1 base short and J 3 bases short, with 11 bases between. In germline, CDR1 is LGHDT, CDR2 YNNKEL (reference sequence). The CDR3 contains 15 residues.